These T cell receptor beta chains were read from a single sample in a study of CD8 T cells in Susac syndrome. Each CDR3 protein is one row after TCRdb ran MiXCR on the immunoSEQ multiplex PCR reads. The sample consists of just under 95,000 distinct CDR3 sequences, around 94% of them appearing once. Sequencing used CD4+ T cells from PBMCs. The source of these receptors is a human donor with Susac syndrome. The CDR3 runs from the conserved cysteine through the conserved F or W. A D gene is named only where the DNA matches it firmly. A clone size is listed for some rows: how often the clone was seen (once, few, many), or a class if it is expanded.

J,V,size,D,DNA,CDR3
TRBJ2-7,TRBV9,once,-,TGTGCCAGCAGCGTAGCTCCCTACTACGAGCAGTACTTC,CASSVAPYYEQYF
TRBJ2-7,TRBV30,-,-,TGTGTAGGGTCGGGGGCAACCTACGAGCAGTACTTC,CVGSGATYEQYF
TRBJ2-5,TRBV29-1,once,-,TGCAGCGTTGAGTCTAGCGAAGAGACCCAGTACTTC,CSVESSEETQYF
TRBJ1-6,TRBV4-3,once,TRBD1,TGCGCCAGCAGCCGGGGAGGGGGCATGGGCTCACCCCTCCACTTT,CASSRGGGMGSPLHF
TRBJ2-1,TRBV10-3,-,TRBD1,TGTGCCATCAGCGCGAAGGGGACAGGGAACAATGAGCAGTTCTTC,CAISAKGTGNNEQFF
TRBJ2-5,TRBV20-1,-,TRBD1,TGCAGTGCTGATCCGGGACAGGGGGAAGAGACCCAGTACTTC,CSADPGQGEETQYF
TRBJ1-6,TRBV2,-,-,TGTGCCAGCAGTGAAAGGGGAGGGGGCTATAATTCACCCCTCCACTTT,CASSERGGGYNSPLHF
TRBJ2-7,TRBV16,once,-,TGTGCCAGCAGCCGCTACAGCTACGAGCAGTACTTC,CASSRYSYEQYF
TRBJ2-2,TRBV29-1,-,TRBD1,TGCAGCGTTGAAACGACAGGGTTACTCGGGGAGCTGTTTTTT,CSVETTGLLGELFF
TRBJ1-2,TRBV15,-,-,TGTGCCACCAGCAGAGACACCTTCCTGACCTTC,CATSRDTFLTF
TRBJ2-7,TRBV23-1,-,-,TGCGCCAGCAGTCAGCACGACGAGCAGTACTTC,CASSQHDEQYF
TRBJ1-3,TRBV20-1,-,-,TGCAGTGCTAGAGAGGCAATTTCTGGAAACACCATATATTTT,CSAREAISGNTIYF
TRBJ2-1,TRBV4-3,once,-,TGCGCCAGCAGCCCCCCAGCTAGCTCCTACAATGAGCAGTTCTTC,CASSPPASSYNEQFF
TRBJ2-1,TRBV5-6,-,TRBD1,TGTGCCAGCAGCTTTGAGGGACAGAGACGAACCTACAATGAGCAGTTCTTC,CASSFEGQRRTYNEQFF
TRBJ1-5,TRBV2,-,-,TGTGCCAGCAGAGGAAGGTCCAAGCCCCAGCATTTT,CASRGRSKPQHF
TRBJ2-3,TRBV20-1,-,TRBD2,TGCAGCGTTAGCGGGGGCCGGGGAGATACGCAGTATTTT,CSVSGGRGDTQYF
TRBJ2-3,TRBV2,-,TRBD2,TGTGCCAGCAGTAGCGGGGCCACAGATACGCAGTATTTT,CASSSGATDTQYF
TRBJ1-6,TRBV29-1,-,-,TGCAGGGTCCGGCCTAAAGGGCAGGGCTCCTATAATTCACCCCTCCACTTT,CRVRPKGQGSYNSPLHF
TRBJ1-2,TRBV10-2,-,TRBD1,TGCGCCAGCAGTGAGTCCCCGGACAGGGGGGATGGCTACACCTTC,CASSESPDRGDGYTF
TRBJ2-2,TRBV1,-,-,TGCACCAGCAGCCAAGAACGAGGAAAGAACACCGGGGAGCTGTTTTTT,CTSSQERGKNTGELFF
TRBJ2-4,TRBV15,-,-,TGTGCCACCAGCATCAGGGGTGGCAAAAACATTCAGTACTTC,CATSIRGGKNIQYF
TRBJ2-2,TRBV5-1,-,TRBD1,TGCGCCAGCAGCCCAGGGGGCTTCGGGACCGGGGAGCTGTTTTTT,CASSPGGFGTGELFF
TRBJ1-5,TRBV5-1,-,-,TGCGCCAGCAGCCCGGCGACAGGATCCGATCAGCCCCAGCATTTT,CASSPATGSDQPQHF
TRBJ2-7,TRBV7-2,once,-,TGTGCCAGCAGCTCAACCTTCTCCTACGAGCAGTACTTC,CASSSTFSYEQYF
TRBJ2-7,TRBV28,-,TRBD1,TGTGCCAGCAGTTCCGACAGGGTCTACGAGCAGTACTTC,CASSSDRVYEQYF
TRBJ2-2,TRBV24-1,-,-,TGTGCCACCAGGGCCGGGCAGGGGAACACCGGGGAGCTGTTTTTT,CATRAGQGNTGELFF
TRBJ2-5,TRBV7-9,-,TRBD2,TGTGCCAGCAGCCTCCCAGCGGGGGGTCCTCAAGAGACCCAGTACTTC,CASSLPAGGPQETQYF
TRBJ2-6,TRBV27,-,-,TGTGCCAGCAGTGACAGCACGGCTGGGGCCAACGTCCTGACTTTC,CASSDSTAGANVLTF
TRBJ2-4,TRBV15,-,-,TGTGCCACCGCGGGTGTTGCCAAAAACATTCAGTACTTC,CATAGVAKNIQYF
TRBJ1-1,TRBV2,-,-,TGTGCCAGCAGTTTACAGGTGAACACTGAAGCTTTCTTT,CASSLQVNTEAFF
TRBJ1-4,TRBV25-1,once,TRBD1,TGTGCCAGCATCGGGACAGGCGAAAAACTGTTTTTT,CASIGTGEKLFF
TRBJ2-7,TRBV7-9,-,-,TGTGCCAGCAGTTTTATCCCATTGCTCTCCCCACTGCCGCAGTACTTC,CASSFIPLLSPLPQYF
TRBJ2-7,TRBV5-6,-,TRBD2,TGTGCCAGCAGCCTAGCAACCGGGACTAGAAGGACCGAGCAGTACTTC,CASSLATGTRRTEQYF
TRBJ2-7,TRBV25-1,few,TRBD1,TGTGCCAGCAGTGAATCCAAAAGGAACAGGGGCTACGAGCAGTACTTC,CASSESKRNRGYEQYF
TRBJ2-7,TRBV7-2,-,-,TGTGCCAGCAGCTTATATGGGGTAACACTCGTCGAGCAGTACTTC,CASSLYGVTLVEQYF
TRBJ2-7,TRBV6-5,-,-,TGTGCCGGCAGTTCGGGCCTCTACGAGCAGTACTTC,CAGSSGLYEQYF
TRBJ1-1,TRBV3-1,-,-,TGTGCCAGCAGCCAAGATCTGGGGCGAGGCACTGAAGCTTTCTTT,CASSQDLGRGTEAFF
TRBJ1-1,TRBV5-1,-,-,TGCGCCAGCAGCTTGGGAAGGGTTGGGAACACTGAAGCTTTCTTT,CASSLGRVGNTEAFF
TRBJ1-1,TRBV14,-,TRBD1,TGTGCCAGCAGCCCCACAGGGGTGGCTGAAGCTTTCTTT,CASSPTGVAEAFF
TRBJ2-2,TRBV20-1,-,TRBD1,TGCAGTGCCAGGGGACAGGTTGGACCCACCGGGGAGCTGTTTTTT,CSARGQVGPTGELFF
TRBJ2-6,TRBV19,-,-,TGTGCCAGTACCTCGGATTGGGGATACGGGGCCAACGTCCTGACTTTC,CASTSDWGYGANVLTF
TRBJ1-1,TRBV30,-,-,TGTGCCTGGAGTGTATCCGGGGGTACCACTGAAGCTTTCTTT,CAWSVSGGTTEAFF
TRBJ1-6,TRBV28,-,-,TGTGCCAGCAGTGCCCCCGCCGGGATCTATAATTCACCCCTCCACTTT,CASSAPAGIYNSPLHF
TRBJ1-5,TRBV30,-,-,TGTGCCTGGAGTGGGTCTCGTCAGCCCCAGCATTTT,CAWSGSRQPQHF
TRBJ1-1,TRBV3-1,-,-,TGTGCCAGCAGCGGCTGGGTAGGGAGCACTGAAGCTTTCTTT,CASSGWVGSTEAFF
TRBJ2-7,TRBV12-3/TRBV12-4,once,-,TGTGCCAGCAGCCCCCTCGGGGACGAGCAGTACTTC,CASSPLGDEQYF
TRBJ1-6,TRBV5-1,-,TRBD1,TGCGCCAGCAGTTTCCAATCGCCCGGGACAGGGGGTGATTCACCCCTCCACTTT,CASSFQSPGTGGDSPLHF
TRBJ1-1,TRBV30,-,-,TGTGCCTGGAGCTACAGGGTGGACACTGAAGCTTTCTTT,CAWSYRVDTEAFF
TRBJ1-5,TRBV20-1,once,-,TGCAGTGCTTTTTCAGGGACTCAGCCCCAGCATTTT,CSAFSGTQPQHF
TRBJ2-1,TRBV7-9,-,TRBD1,TGTGCCAGCAGCTCACAGGGGTATGAGCAGTTCTTC,CASSSQGYEQFF
TRBJ2-5,TRBV4-2,-,TRBD2,TGTGCCAGCAGCCAACGTACCGGGACTAGCGGGGCGTACCAAGAGACCCAGTACTTC,CASSQRTGTSGAYQETQYF
TRBJ2-3,TRBV11-3,once,-,TGTGCCAGCAGCTTAGTAACAGGCACAGATACGCAGTATTTT,CASSLVTGTDTQYF
TRBJ2-1,TRBV9,-,TRBD2,TGTGCCAGCAGCGGAGCGGGGGGCCAATACAATGAGCAGTTCTTC,CASSGAGGQYNEQFF